This note documents a single TCR beta chain sequence. As yet, its antigen is unknown. The data stem from a study of shared clonotypes between healthy human individuals. At the level of the study: Three CD4 naive, three CD4 memory, two CD8 naive and one CD8 memory plate were used per donor. The study's findings and limits: A handful of donors showed sharing of approximately 5% of naive CD4 clonotypes.

The CDR3 is 14 amino acids. Trimming took 7 bases from V and 4 from J; bases not matched to a gene: 3. CDR1 and CDR2 (germline): MNHNY, SVGAGI (reference sequence). Clones were sequenced by immunoSEQ multiplex PCR, and TCRdb holds only the in-frame ones, with some missing. The sample includes 1.6 million or so clones, about 98.5% of them seen just once. What was sequenced was naive CD4+ T cells sorted from blood. Subset specified: CD45RA+ positively selected. The chain carries TRBV6-6 and TRBJ2-1; 11 bases align to TRBD1. This receptor was taken from a man aged 25 to 40 in good health. The CDR3 DNA follows: TGTGCCAGCAACGGACAGGGGGCGTACAATGAGCAGTTCTTC. Translating it yields CASNGQGAYNEQFF.